Each of the 27 T cell receptor beta chains below was sequenced from the same sample in a study of T cell responses to AZD1222 COVID-19 vaccine. The table came from immunoSEQ multiplex PCR; TCRdb's copy has only in-frame clones and leaves some out. The sample has some 120,000 clones, approximately 83% seen once. The material sequenced was peripheral blood, taken on day 0 of AZD1222 vaccination. These receptors came from an adult in good health.

The chain has TRBV9 and TRBJ1-2; D is unclear. The CDR3 is 12 residues long. The germline V gene has CDR1 SGDLS and CDR2 YYNGEE. V was clipped by 0 bases and J by 8 bases, with 8 bases between them. The DNA of the CDR3 is TGTGCCAGCAGCGTAGTGGGTAGGGGCTACACCTTC. This gives the protein CASSVVGRGYTF.

This clone was found a few times. The genes are TRBV3-1 (or the pseudogene TRBV3-2) and TRBJ1-6; TRBD1 agrees at 9 bases. In germline, CDR1 is LGHDT, CDR2 YNNKEL (reference sequence). The length of the CDR3 is 15 residues. Losses at the gene ends were 1 base for V and 7 bases for J; bases not matched to a gene: 2. CDR3 in DNA: TGTGCCAGCAGCCAAGCCGACAGGGGGAATTCACCCCTCCACTTT. It specifies CASSQADRGNSPLHF.

The genes are TRBV7-9 and TRBJ2-7; D is possibly TRBD1 (6 bases). In germline, CDR1 is SEHNR, CDR2 FQNEAQ (reference sequence). The germline V and J ends were trimmed by 0 bases and 2 bases, with 14 bases remaining between them. This CDR3 is 16 amino acids long. CDR3 DNA sequence: TGTGCCAGCAGCTTAGCGTGGCAGGGGAGCCCCTACGAGCAGTACTTC. Protein sequence: CASSLAWQGSPYEQYF.

The gene calls are TRBV5-6 and TRBJ2-5; the D gene is possibly TRBD2 (7 bases). The CDR3 runs 14 residues. The germline V and J ends were trimmed by 4 bases and 7 bases, with 17 bases remaining between them. Germline CDR1 reads SGHDT; CDR2 reads YYEEEE. DNA of the CDR3: TGTGCCAGCAGCAGGGGAGGGGGAGCCGGGACCCAGTACTTC. Protein sequence: CASSRGGGAGTQYF. The variable domain in full, completed from reference TRBV5-6 and TRBJ2-5, reads DAGVTQSPTHLIKTRGQQVTLRCSPKSGHDTVSWYQQALGQGPQFIFQYYEEEERQRGNFPDRFSGHQFPNYSSELNVNALLLGDSALYLCASSRGGGAGTQYFGPGTRLLVL.

J is TRBJ2-5 and V is TRBV11-2; tentatively, D is TRBD1 (6 bases). Germline V lookup: CDR1 SGHAT, CDR2 FQNNGV. This CDR3 has 12 residues. The V end was cut by 4 bases, the J end by 4 bases, with 7 bases between. The CDR3 loop is CASSSTGETQYF. CDR3 sequence (DNA): TGTGCCAGCAGCTCGACAGGAGAGACCCAGTACTTC.

The V gene is TRBV11-3, the J gene TRBJ2-1; 10 bases are shared with TRBD2. Per the germline V gene, CDR1 is SGHNT and CDR2 is YENEEA. The CDR3 consists of 15 residues. V gave up 11 bases and J gave up 4 bases; unmatched junction bases: 11. CDR3 protein: CASAQRGGQYNEQFF. CDR3 nucleotide sequence: TGTGCCTCAGCCCAGCGGGGGGGCCAATACAATGAGCAGTTCTTC.

This clone was counted a few times. The genes are TRBV19 and TRBJ2-2; a possible D gene is TRBD2 (6 bases). CDR1 is LNHDA, CDR2 SQIVND, per germline (reference sequence). This CDR3 contains 17 residues. The germline V and J ends were trimmed by 0 bases and 0 bases, with 11 bases remaining between them. The CDR3 loop reads CASSIDRGTANTGELFF. In DNA form, the CDR3 reads TGTGCCAGTAGTATAGATCGGGGGACTGCGAACACCGGGGAGCTGTTTTTT.

The chain has TRBV7-8 and TRBJ2-5; 8 bases agree with TRBD2. CDR3 size: 14 residues. Per germline, CDR1 SGHVS and CDR2 FQNEAQ. The V segment lost 5 bases and the J segment 3 bases; nucleotides outside the gene matches: 5. The CDR3 sequence: CASSGTREEETQYF. The CDR3 DNA reads TGTGCCAGCAGCGGTACGCGGGAGGAAGAGACCCAGTACTTC.

CDR3 nucleotide sequence: TGTGCCAGTAGTCCGCGGACAGTTCCGGGTGAAAAACTGTTTTTT. Translating gives CASSPRTVPGEKLFF. This chain links TRBV19 with TRBJ1-4, with a possible D match to TRBD1 (6 bases). Germline V gene sequence: CDR1 LNHDA, CDR2 SQIVND (reference sequence). The CDR3 is made up of 15 amino acids. Trimming stripped 5 bases from V and 7 bases from J, with 17 bases between.

This chain joins TRBV30 and TRBJ1-4; 9 bases are a match to TRBD1. The V gene's germline CDR1 is GTSNPN and CDR2 SVGIG (reference sequence). The CDR3 is 14 amino acids. Trimming cost V 4 bases and J 7 bases; bases outside gene matches: 7. The CDR3 DNA follows: TGTGCCTGGACCAGGACAGGGGTAGGTGAAAAACTGTTTTTT. It yields the protein CAWTRTGVGEKLFF.

V usage is TRBV9 and J usage is TRBJ2-7, with TRBD2 as a possible D gene (5 bases). V was cut by 2 bases and J by 0 bases, with 12 bases left in between. The CDR3 is 15 amino acids. The V gene's germline CDR1 is SGDLS and CDR2 YYNGEE. Written as DNA, the CDR3 is TGTGCCAGCAGCGTGGGCGGGCTAAGCTCCTACGAGCAGTACTTC. This codes for CASSVGGLSSYEQYF.

The chain combines TRBV4-1 with TRBJ1-2; TRBD1 aligns across 10 bases. V lost 3 bases, J lost 3 bases, and 7 bases stayed unmatched. CDR3 length equals 16 residues. Germline V gene sequence: CDR1 MGHRA, CDR2 YSYEKL. The DNA of the CDR3 is TGCGCCAGCAGCCACCCCGGGACAGGGGCGTACTATGGCTACACCTTC. It codes for CASSHPGTGAYYGYTF.

The chain uses TRBV6-2 or TRBV6-3 and TRBJ2-7, with D perhaps matching TRBD1 (6 bases). V was pared by 4 bases and J by 2 bases, with 18 bases between. Germline values: CDR1 MNHEY, CDR2 SVGEGT. The CDR3 sequence is 16 residues long. This CDR3 is CASSSIQGAQPYEQYF. The CDR3 nucleotides are TGTGCCAGCAGTTCAATACAGGGAGCCCAACCCTACGAGCAGTACTTC.

The chain couples TRBV7-9 to TRBJ1-1; no clear D. The CDR3 runs to 13 residues. The ends were cut back, 1 base at V and 8 bases at J, with 11 bases in the middle. Germline loops: CDR1 SEHNR, CDR2 FQNEAQ (reference sequence). Written as DNA, the CDR3 is TGTGCCAGCAGCTTAGTGGAGGGTCGAGAAGCTTTCTTT. It translates to CASSLVEGREAFF.

The chain has TRBV19 and TRBJ2-2; perhaps TRBD1 as D (6 bases). This CDR3 has 14 residues. Between the trimmed V and J ends, which lost 4 bases and 1 base, there was a span of 7 bases. In germline, CDR1 is LNHDA, CDR2 SQIVND (reference sequence). The CDR3 reads CASSTGVNTGELFF. CDR3 sequence (DNA): TGTGCCAGTAGTACAGGGGTGAACACCGGGGAGCTGTTTTTT.

The chain joins TRBV7-2 to TRBJ1-3; no definite D call. The CDR3 extends over 16 amino acids. Per germline, CDR1 SGHTA and CDR2 FQGNSA. The V and J ends lost 1 base and 0 bases respectively, with 10 bases between them. The CDR3 nucleotides are TGTGCCAGCAGCTTAGTGGGCGGCCGCTCTGGAAACACCATATATTTT. Translation gives CASSLVGGRSGNTIYF.

The rearrangement links TRBV12-5 to TRBJ2-7; 10 bases are a match to TRBD2. This CDR3 contains 15 residues. Germline V CDR1 and CDR2: LGHNT, FRNRAP. The trim removed 7 bases at V and 4 bases at J, leaving 10 bases unmatched. The CDR3: CASALEASGSYEQYF. The CDR3 region has the DNA TGTGCTAGTGCCCTCGAGGCTAGCGGGAGTTACGAGCAGTACTTC.

J is TRBJ2-1 and V is TRBV11-3; D is unresolved. From germline, CDR1 is SGHNT and CDR2 YENEEA. CDR3 length equals 11 residues. Deletions cut 4 bases from V and 10 bases from J, with 8 bases between. This CDR3 reads CASSSDWEQFF. The CDR3 DNA is TGTGCCAGCAGCTCGGATTGGGAGCAGTTCTTC.

This clone was counted a few times. This chain joins TRBV2 and TRBJ1-5, with 10 bases fitting TRBD1. This CDR3 is built from 13 residues. After removal of 7 bases from V and 5 bases from J, the junction contained 2 bases not matched to a gene. Germline assignment: CDR1 SNHLY and CDR2 FYNNEI. This CDR3 reads CASNGQGDQPQHF. CDR3 nucleotides: TGTGCCAGCAATGGACAGGGGGATCAGCCCCAGCATTTT.

The chain joins TRBV10-3 to TRBJ1-5; no firm D call. Looked up from germline, CDR1 is ENHRY and CDR2 is SYGVKD. Deletions cut 3 bases from V and 1 base from J, with 10 bases between. The length of the CDR3 is 15 residues. DNA for the CDR3: TGTGCCATCAGTGATAGTGGGAGAAGCAATCAGCCCCAGCATTTT. Protein: CAISDSGRSNQPQHF.

The chain links TRBV5-1 to TRBJ2-2; D call uncertain. This CDR3 spans 11 amino acids. Trimming cost V 4 bases and J 6 bases, with 4 bases left between them. The germline V gene encodes CDR1 SGHRS and CDR2 YFSETQ. In nucleotides, the CDR3 is TGCGCCAGCAGCACCTCCGGGGAGCTGTTTTTT. Protein product: CASSTSGELFF. The entire variable domain, with the rest obtained from reference TRBV5-1 and TRBJ2-2, is as follows: KAGVTQTPRYLIKTRGQQVTLSCSPISGHRSVSWYQQTPGQGLQFLFEYFSETQRNKGNFPGRFSGRQFSNSRSEMNVSTLELGDSALYLCASSTSGELFFGEGSRLTVL.

J is TRBJ1-5 and V is TRBV6-2 or TRBV6-3; the D gene is possibly TRBD1 (6 bases). Germline V lookup: CDR1 MNHEY, CDR2 SVGEGT. The length of the CDR3 is 18 residues. With 5 bases removed from V and 3 bases from J, the gap between germline ends came to 23 bases. The CDR3 nucleotides read TGTGCCAGCAGTGGACAACCCAGGGGAGTTGGGCACAATCAGCCCCAGCATTTT. This sequence encodes CASSGQPRGVGHNQPQHF.

This chain joins TRBV27 and TRBJ1-5; 7 bases line up with TRBD1. From germline, CDR1 is MNHEY and CDR2 SMNVEV (reference sequence). The CDR3 has 13 residues. After removal of 5 bases from V and 4 bases from J, the junction contained 2 bases not matched to a gene. CDR3 sequence reads: CASSGTANQPQHF. The CDR3 DNA reads TGTGCCAGCAGTGGGACAGCTAATCAGCCCCAGCATTTT.

The rearrangement links TRBV19 to TRBJ1-1; TRBD1 aligns across 7 bases. Looked up from germline, CDR1 is LNHDA and CDR2 is SQIVND (reference sequence). The ends lost 8 bases at V and 3 bases at J; junction bases unmatched: 6. The CDR3 runs 13 residues. This CDR3 reads CASADREDTEAFF. In DNA, the CDR3 is TGTGCCAGTGCCGACAGGGAGGACACTGAAGCTTTCTTT.

This rearrangement joins TRBV6-1 to TRBJ1-1; 7 bases match TRBD1. CDR1 MNHNS and CDR2 SASEGT come from the germline V gene. The V segment lost 2 bases and the J segment 0 bases; nucleotides outside the gene matches: 9. The CDR3 has 17 amino acids. In nucleotides, the CDR3 is TGTGCCAGCAGTGAATACTTCCAGGGGGATTTGAACACTGAAGCTTTCTTT. It codes for CASSEYFQGDLNTEAFF.

This clone appeared once. The J gene is TRBJ1-1, the V gene TRBV27; no clear D gene. Per germline, CDR1 MNHEY and CDR2 SMNVEV (reference sequence). The CDR3 has 14 residues. Trimming pared 4 bases from V and 0 bases from J, leaving 9 bases between. This chain's CDR3 is CASSSREMNTEAFF. The CDR3 DNA sequence: TGTGCCAGCAGTTCGAGGGAGATGAACACTGAAGCTTTCTTT.

The chain employs TRBV28 and TRBJ1-1, with 9 bases lining up with TRBD1. Germline V CDR1 and CDR2: MDHEN, SYDVKM. V shed 5 bases, J shed 5 bases, and the junction held 12 bases outside the gene matches. The CDR3 extends over 16 amino acids. DNA of the CDR3: TGTGCCAGCAGTGTCCCACAGGGGGCGGGAGGGACTGAAGCTTTCTTT. It is translated as CASSVPQGAGGTEAFF. Variable domain in full (rest from reference TRBV28 and TRBJ1-1): DVKVTQSSRYLVKRTGEKVFLECVQDMDHENMFWYRQDPGLGLRLIYFSYDVKMKEKGDIPEGYSVSREKKERFSLILESASTNQTSMYLCASSVPQGAGGTEAFFGQGTRLTVV.